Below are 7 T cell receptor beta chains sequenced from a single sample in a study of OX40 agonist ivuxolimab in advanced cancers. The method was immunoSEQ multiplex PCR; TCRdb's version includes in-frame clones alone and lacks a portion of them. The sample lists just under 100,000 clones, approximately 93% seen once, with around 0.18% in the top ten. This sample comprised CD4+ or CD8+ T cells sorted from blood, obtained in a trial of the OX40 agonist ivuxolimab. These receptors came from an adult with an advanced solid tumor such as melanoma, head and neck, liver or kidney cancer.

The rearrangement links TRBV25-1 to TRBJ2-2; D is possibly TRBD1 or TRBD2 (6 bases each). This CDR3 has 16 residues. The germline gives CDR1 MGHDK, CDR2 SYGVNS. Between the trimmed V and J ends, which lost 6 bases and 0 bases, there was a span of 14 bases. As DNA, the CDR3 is TGTGCCAGCAGGGAGGCGGGACACACGAACACCGGGGAGCTGTTTTTT. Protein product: CASREAGHTNTGELFF.

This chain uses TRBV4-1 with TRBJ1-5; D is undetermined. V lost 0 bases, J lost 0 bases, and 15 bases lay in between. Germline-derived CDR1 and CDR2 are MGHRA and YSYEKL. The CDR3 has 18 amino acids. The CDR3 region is CASSQDPRQTISNQPQHF. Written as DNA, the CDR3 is TGCGCCAGCAGCCAAGATCCTAGGCAGACGATTAGCAATCAGCCCCAGCATTTT.

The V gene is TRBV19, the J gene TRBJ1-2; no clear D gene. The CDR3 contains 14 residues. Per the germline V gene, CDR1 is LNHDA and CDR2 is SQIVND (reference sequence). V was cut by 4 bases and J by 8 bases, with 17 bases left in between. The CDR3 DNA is TGTGCCAGTAGTACACCTGGAGGTCTCCGCGGCTACACCTTC. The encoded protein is CASSTPGGLRGYTF.

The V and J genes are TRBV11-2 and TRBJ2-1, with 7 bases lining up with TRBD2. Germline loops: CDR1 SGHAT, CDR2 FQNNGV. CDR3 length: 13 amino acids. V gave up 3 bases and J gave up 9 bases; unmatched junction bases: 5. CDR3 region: CASSFQTGGEQFF. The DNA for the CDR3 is TGTGCCAGCAGCTTCCAAACGGGGGGTGAGCAGTTCTTC. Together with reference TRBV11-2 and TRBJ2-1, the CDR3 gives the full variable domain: EAGVAQSPRYKIIEKRQSVAFWCNPISGHATLYWYQQILGQGPKLLIQFQNNGVVDDSQLPKDRFSAERLKGVDSTLKIQPAKLEDSAVYLCASSFQTGGEQFFGPGTRLTVL.

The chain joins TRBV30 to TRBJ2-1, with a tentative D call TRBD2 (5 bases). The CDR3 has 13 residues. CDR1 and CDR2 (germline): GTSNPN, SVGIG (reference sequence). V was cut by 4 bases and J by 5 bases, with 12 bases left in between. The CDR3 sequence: CAWIPSPHNEQFF. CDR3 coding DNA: TGTGCCTGGATACCTAGCCCCCACAATGAGCAGTTCTTC.

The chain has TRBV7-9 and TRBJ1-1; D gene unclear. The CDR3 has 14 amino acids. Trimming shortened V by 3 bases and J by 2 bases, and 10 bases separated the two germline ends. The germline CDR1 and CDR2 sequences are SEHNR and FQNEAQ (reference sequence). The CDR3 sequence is CASSFSQVNTEAFF. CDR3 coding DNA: TGTGCCAGCAGCTTTAGCCAGGTCAACACTGAAGCTTTCTTT.

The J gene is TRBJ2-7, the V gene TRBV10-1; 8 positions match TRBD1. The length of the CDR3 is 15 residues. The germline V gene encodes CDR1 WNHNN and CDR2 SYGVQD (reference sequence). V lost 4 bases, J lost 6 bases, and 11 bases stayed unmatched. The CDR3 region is CASSGWETGDGEQYF. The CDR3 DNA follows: TGCGCCAGCAGTGGGTGGGAGACAGGGGACGGCGAGCAGTACTTC.